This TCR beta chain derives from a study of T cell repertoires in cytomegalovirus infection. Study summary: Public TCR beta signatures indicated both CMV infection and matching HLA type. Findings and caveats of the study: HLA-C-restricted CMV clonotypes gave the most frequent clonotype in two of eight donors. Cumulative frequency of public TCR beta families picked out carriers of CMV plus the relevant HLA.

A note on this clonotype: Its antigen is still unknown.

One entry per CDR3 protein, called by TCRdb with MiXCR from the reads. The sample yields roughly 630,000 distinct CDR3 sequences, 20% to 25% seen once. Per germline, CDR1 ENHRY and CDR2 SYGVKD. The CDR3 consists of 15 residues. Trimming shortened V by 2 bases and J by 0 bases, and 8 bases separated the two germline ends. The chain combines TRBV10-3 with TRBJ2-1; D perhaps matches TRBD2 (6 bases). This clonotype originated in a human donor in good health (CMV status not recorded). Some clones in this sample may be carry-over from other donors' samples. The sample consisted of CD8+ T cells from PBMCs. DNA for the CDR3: TGTGCCATCAGTGAGGGGGGGAGCTCCTACAATGAGCAGTTCTTC. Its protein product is CAISEGGSSYNEQFF.